Presented here are 7 T cell receptor beta chains from one specimen sequenced in a study of vaccination and CD4 T cells after COVID-19. Treatment: approximately 10-day PBMC culture with coronavirus spike peptide pools or control peptides (ViraFEST assay). These TCRs are of unknown antigen specificity. At the Johns Hopkins FTIC core, DNA taken from cultured CD4+ T cells was sequenced by way of the Oncomine TCR Beta short-read assay. MiXCR, applied by TCRdb to the PCR reads, yields one record per CDR3 protein. The sample has under 15,000 distinct CDR3 sequences; around 75% are singletons. Sequences were obtained from CD4+ T cells from blood, cultured in vitro. Receptor source: a human donor who had recovered from COVID-19.

This clonotype was observed a single time. This chain links TRBV7-9 with TRBJ2-7, with 7 bases matching TRBD1. This CDR3 is 18 amino acids long. V shed 5 bases and J 3 bases; nucleotides not matched to a gene: 19. From germline, CDR1 is SEHNR and CDR2 FQNEAQ (reference sequence). The CDR3 bases are TGTGCCAGCAGCACCCGATCGACAGGGCCTTCTCCTCTCTACGAGCAGTACTTC. Encoded protein: CASSTRSTGPSPLYEQYF.

J is TRBJ1-5 and V is TRBV6-1; possibly TRBD1 for D (5 bases). Looked up from germline, CDR1 is MNHNS and CDR2 is SASEGT. The CDR3 is made up of 15 amino acids. Between the trimmed V and J ends, which lost 5 bases and 0 bases, there was a span of 11 bases. CDR3 DNA sequence: TGTGCCAGCAGTCTTGGGGGAATTAGCAATCAGCCCCAGCATTTT. This encodes CASSLGGISNQPQHF.

This chain uses TRBV5-5 with TRBJ2-3; D unresolved. In germline, CDR1 is SGHKS, CDR2 YYEKEE (reference sequence). The V gene lost 4 bases and the J gene lost 6 bases, with 9 bases spanning the gap. The CDR3 runs to 12 residues. The CDR3 loop is CASSHFTDTQYF. The CDR3 DNA reads as TGTGCCAGCAGCCATTTCACTGATACGCAGTATTTT. Drawing the rest from reference TRBV5-5 and TRBJ2-3, the complete variable domain is DAGVTQSPTHLIKTRGQQVTLRCSPISGHKSVSWYQQVLGQGPQFIFQYYEKEERGRGNFPDRFSARQFPNYSSELNVNALLLGDSALYLCASSHFTDTQYFGPGTRLTVL.

The CDR3 is CASSLSLAESSYEQYF. The CDR3 nucleotides read TGTGCCAGCAGTTTATCCCTAGCGGAGAGCTCCTACGAGCAGTACTTC. The chain combines TRBV27 with TRBJ2-7, with 7 bases identical to TRBD2. This CDR3 is built from 16 residues. The junction had 5 bases not matched to a gene; V was cut back by 0 bases and J by 0 bases. Germline V gene data show CDR1 as MNHEY and CDR2 as SMNVEV (reference sequence).

The sample holds a few counts of this clonotype. The chain combines TRBV19 with TRBJ1-2, with D tentatively TRBD1 (6 bases). The CDR3 contains 15 residues. Looked up from germline, CDR1 is LNHDA and CDR2 is SQIVND (reference sequence). V lost 4 bases to trimming and J lost 4 bases, with 16 bases between them. The DNA of the CDR3 is TGTGCCAGTAGTACCCGATTAGGGGGTGCCTATGGCTACACCTTC. Translating it yields CASSTRLGGAYGYTF.

J is TRBJ1-5 and V is TRBV7-2, with D possibly being TRBD1 (5 bases). The CDR3 runs to 15 residues. The germline V gene encodes CDR1 SGHTA and CDR2 FQGNSA. Trimming left V 1 base short and J 1 base short, with 8 bases between. The CDR3 protein is CASSLGQGSNQPQHF. Written as DNA, the CDR3 is TGTGCCAGCAGCTTAGGGCAGGGAAGCAATCAGCCCCAGCATTTT.

The chain combines TRBV20-1 with TRBJ2-3; no clear D gene. V lost 8 bases, J lost 0 bases, and 9 bases lay in between. Germline lookup yields CDR1 DFQATT and CDR2 SNEGSKA (reference sequence). CDR3 length: 12 residues. The CDR3 is CSQIGSTDTQYF. The CDR3 nucleotides are TGCAGTCAGATCGGTAGCACAGATACGCAGTATTTT.